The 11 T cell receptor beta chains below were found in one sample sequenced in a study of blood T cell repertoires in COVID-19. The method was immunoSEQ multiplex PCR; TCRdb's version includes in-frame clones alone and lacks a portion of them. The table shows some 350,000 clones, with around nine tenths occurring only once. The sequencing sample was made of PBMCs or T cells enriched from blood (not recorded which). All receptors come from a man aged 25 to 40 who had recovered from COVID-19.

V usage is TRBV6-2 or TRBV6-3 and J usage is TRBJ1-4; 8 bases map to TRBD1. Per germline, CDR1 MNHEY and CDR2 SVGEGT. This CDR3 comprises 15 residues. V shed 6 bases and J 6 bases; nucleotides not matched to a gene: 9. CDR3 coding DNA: TGTGCCAGCAGCGACGCGCCAGGGGGCCATGAAAAACTGTTTTTT. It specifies CASSDAPGGHEKLFF.

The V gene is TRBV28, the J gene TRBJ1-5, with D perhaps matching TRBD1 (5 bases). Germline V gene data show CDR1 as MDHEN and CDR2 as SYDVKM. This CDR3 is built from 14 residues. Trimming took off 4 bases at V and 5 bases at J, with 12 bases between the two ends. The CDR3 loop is CASSSQGRDQPQHF. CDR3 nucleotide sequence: TGTGCCAGCAGTTCCCAGGGCAGAGATCAGCCCCAGCATTTT.

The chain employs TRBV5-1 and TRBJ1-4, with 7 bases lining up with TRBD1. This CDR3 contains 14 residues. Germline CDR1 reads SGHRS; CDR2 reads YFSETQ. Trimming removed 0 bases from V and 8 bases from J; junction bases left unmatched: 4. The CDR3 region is CASSLGGTDEKLFF. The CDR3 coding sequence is TGCGCCAGCAGCTTGGGGGGGACAGACGAAAAACTGTTTTTT. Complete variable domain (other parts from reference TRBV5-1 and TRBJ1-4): KAGVTQTPRYLIKTRGQQVTLSCSPISGHRSVSWYQQTPGQGLQFLFEYFSETQRNKGNFPGRFSGRQFSNSRSEMNVSTLELGDSALYLCASSLGGTDEKLFFGSGTQLSVL.

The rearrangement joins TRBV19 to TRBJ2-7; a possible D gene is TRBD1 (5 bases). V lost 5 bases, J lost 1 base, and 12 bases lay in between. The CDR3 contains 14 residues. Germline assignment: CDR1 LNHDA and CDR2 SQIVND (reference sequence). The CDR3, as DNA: TGTGCCAGTAGTCCCAGACAGTCTTCCTACGAGCAGTACTTC. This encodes CASSPRQSSYEQYF. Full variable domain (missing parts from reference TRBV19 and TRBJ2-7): DGGITQSPKYLFRKEGQNVTLSCEQNLNHDAMYWYRQDPGQGLRLIYYSQIVNDFQKGDIAEGYSVSREKKESFPLTVTSAQKNPTAFYLCASSPRQSSYEQYFGPGTRLTVT.

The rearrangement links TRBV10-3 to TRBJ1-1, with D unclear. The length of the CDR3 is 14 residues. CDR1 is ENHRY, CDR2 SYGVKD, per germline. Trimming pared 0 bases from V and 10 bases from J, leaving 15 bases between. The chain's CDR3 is CAISESAVIGGAFF. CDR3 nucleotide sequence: TGTGCCATCAGTGAGTCGGCGGTGATAGGTGGAGCTTTCTTT.

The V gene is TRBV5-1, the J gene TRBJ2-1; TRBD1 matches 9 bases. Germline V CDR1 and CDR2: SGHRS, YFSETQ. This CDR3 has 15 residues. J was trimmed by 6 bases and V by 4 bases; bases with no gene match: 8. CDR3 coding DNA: TGCGCCAGCAGCCCCACAGGGACAGGGCGCAATGAGCAGTTCTTC. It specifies CASSPTGTGRNEQFF. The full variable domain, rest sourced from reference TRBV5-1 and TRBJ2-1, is KAGVTQTPRYLIKTRGQQVTLSCSPISGHRSVSWYQQTPGQGLQFLFEYFSETQRNKGNFPGRFSGRQFSNSRSEMNVSTLELGDSALYLCASSPTGTGRNEQFFGPGTRLTVL.

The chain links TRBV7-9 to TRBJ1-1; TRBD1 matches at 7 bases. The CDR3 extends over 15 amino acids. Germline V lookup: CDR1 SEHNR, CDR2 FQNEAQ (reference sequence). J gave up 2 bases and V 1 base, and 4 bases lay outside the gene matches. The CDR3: CASSLGRTGNTEAFF. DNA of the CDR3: TGTGCCAGCAGCTTAGGACGGACAGGAAACACTGAAGCTTTCTTT.

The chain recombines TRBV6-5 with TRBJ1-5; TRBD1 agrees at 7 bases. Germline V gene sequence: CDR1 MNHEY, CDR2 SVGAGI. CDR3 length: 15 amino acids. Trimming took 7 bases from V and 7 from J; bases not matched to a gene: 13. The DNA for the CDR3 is TGTGCCAGCAATAACTACCGACAGGGCCCCCAGCCCCAGCATTTT. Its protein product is CASNNYRQGPQPQHF.

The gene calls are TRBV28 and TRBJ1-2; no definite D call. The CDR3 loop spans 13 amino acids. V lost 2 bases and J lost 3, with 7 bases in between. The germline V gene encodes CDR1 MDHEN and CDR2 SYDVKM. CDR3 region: CASSLRRDYGYTF. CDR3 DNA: TGTGCCAGCAGTTTAAGGCGGGACTATGGCTACACCTTC.

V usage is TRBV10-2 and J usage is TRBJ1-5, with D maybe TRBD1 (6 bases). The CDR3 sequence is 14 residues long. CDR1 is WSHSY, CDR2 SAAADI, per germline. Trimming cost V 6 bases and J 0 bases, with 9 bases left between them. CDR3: CASRDSNSNQPQHF. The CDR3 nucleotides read TGCGCCAGCAGGGACAGCAATAGCAATCAGCCCCAGCATTTT.

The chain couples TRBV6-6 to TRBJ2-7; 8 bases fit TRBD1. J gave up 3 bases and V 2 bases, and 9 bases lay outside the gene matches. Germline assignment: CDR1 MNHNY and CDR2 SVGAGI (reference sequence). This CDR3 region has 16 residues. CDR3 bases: TGTGCCAGCAGTTACGCCCCTGGACAGGGCAGCTACGAGCAGTACTTC. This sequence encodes CASSYAPGQGSYEQYF.